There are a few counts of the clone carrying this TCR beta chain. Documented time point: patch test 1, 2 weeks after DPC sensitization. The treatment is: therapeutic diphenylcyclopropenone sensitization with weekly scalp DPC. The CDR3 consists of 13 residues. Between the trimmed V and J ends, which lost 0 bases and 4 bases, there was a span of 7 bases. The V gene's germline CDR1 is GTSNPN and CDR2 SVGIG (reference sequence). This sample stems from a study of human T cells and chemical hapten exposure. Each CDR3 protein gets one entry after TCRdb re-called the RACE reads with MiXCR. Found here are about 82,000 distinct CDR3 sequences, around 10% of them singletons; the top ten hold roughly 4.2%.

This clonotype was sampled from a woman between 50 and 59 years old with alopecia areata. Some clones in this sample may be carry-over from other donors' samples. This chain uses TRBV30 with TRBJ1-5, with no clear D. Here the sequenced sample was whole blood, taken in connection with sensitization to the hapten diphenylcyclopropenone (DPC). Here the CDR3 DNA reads TGTGCCTGGAGTGTGGAGACTAATCAGCCCCAGCATTTT. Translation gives CAWSVETNQPQHF. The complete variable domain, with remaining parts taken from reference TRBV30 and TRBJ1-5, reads SQTIHQWPATLVQPVGSPLSLECTVEGTSNPNLYWYRQAAGRGLQLLFYSVGIGQISSEVPQNLSASRPQDRQFILSSKKLLLSDSGFYLCAWSVETNQPQHFGDGTRLSIL.